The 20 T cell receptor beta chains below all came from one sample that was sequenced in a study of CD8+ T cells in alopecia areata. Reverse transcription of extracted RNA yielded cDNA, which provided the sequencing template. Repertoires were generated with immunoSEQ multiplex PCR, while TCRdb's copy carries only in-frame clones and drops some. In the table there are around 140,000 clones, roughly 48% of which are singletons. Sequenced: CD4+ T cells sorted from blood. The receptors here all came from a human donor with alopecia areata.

CDR3 sequence reads: CSVQRVGSGIQETQYF. The CDR3 bases are TGCAGCGTCCAAAGGGTGGGTAGCGGGATCCAAGAGACCCAGTACTTC. This rearrangement joins TRBV29-1 to TRBJ2-5; 8 nucleotides agree with TRBD2. Germline lookup yields CDR1 SQVTM and CDR2 ANQGSEA. The CDR3 spans 16 residues. V gave up 6 bases and J gave up 1 base; unmatched junction bases: 13.

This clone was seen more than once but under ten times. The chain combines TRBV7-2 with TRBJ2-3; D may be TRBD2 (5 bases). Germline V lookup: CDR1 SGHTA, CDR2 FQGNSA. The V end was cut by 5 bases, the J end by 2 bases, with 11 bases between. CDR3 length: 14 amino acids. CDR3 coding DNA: TGTGCCAGCAGCGCGGACTTGACCACAGATACGCAGTATTTT. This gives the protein CASSADLTTDTQYF.

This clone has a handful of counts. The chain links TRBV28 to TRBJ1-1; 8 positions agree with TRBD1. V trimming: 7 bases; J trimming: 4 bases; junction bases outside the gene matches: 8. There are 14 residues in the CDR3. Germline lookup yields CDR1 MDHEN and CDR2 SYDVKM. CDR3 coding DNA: TGTGCCAGCACCCCAGGACAGGGCTTCACTGAAGCTTTCTTT. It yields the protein CASTPGQGFTEAFF.

The CDR3: CASSFSRLAGDVGTGELFF. Written as DNA, the CDR3 is TGCGCCAGCAGCTTCTCCCGACTAGCGGGAGATGTTGGCACCGGGGAGCTGTTTTTT. The rearrangement links TRBV5-1 to TRBJ2-2; TRBD2 agrees at 12 bases. Germline CDR1 reads SGHRS; CDR2 reads YFSETQ. The trim removed 2 bases at V and 4 bases at J, leaving 12 bases unmatched. The CDR3 length is 19 residues. The variable domain in full, completed from reference TRBV5-1 and TRBJ2-2, reads KAGVTQTPRYLIKTRGQQVTLSCSPISGHRSVSWYQQTPGQGLQFLFEYFSETQRNKGNFPGRFSGRQFSNSRSEMNVSTLELGDSALYLCASSFSRLAGDVGTGELFFGEGSRLTVL.

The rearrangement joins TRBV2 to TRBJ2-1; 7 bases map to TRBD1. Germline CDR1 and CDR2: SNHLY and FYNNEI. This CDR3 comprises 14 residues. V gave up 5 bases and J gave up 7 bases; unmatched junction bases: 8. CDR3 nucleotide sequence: TGTGCCAGCAGTCTTACGAGGGGGCGGAATGAGCAGTTCTTC. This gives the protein CASSLTRGRNEQFF. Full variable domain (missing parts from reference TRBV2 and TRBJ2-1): EPEVTQTPSHQVTQMGQEVILRCVPISNHLYFYWYRQILGQKVEFLVSFYNNEISEKSEIFDDQFSVERPDGSNFTLKIRSTKLEDSAMYFCASSLTRGRNEQFFGPGTRLTVL.

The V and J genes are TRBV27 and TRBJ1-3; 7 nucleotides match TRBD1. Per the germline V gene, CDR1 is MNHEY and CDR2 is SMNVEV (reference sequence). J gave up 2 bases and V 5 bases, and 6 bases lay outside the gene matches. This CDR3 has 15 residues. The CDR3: CASSVTGVTGNTIYF. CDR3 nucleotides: TGTGCCAGCAGTGTTACAGGGGTAACTGGAAACACCATATATTTT.

CDR3 region: CATSRDPHEQYF. CDR3 sequence (DNA): TGTGCCACCAGCAGAGATCCACACGAGCAGTACTTC. The chain is built from TRBV15 and TRBJ2-7; the D is unclear. Germline lookup yields CDR1 LNHNV and CDR2 YYDKDF (reference sequence). The CDR3 is 12 amino acids. Trimming cost V 0 bases and J 5 bases, with 5 bases left between them.

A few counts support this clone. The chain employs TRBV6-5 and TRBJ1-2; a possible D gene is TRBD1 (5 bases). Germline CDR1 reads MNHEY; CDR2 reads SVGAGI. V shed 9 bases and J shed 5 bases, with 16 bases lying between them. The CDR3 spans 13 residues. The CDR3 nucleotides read TGTGCCAGTAGCACAGACTCAGGGTATGGCTACACCTTC. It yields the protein CASSTDSGYGYTF.

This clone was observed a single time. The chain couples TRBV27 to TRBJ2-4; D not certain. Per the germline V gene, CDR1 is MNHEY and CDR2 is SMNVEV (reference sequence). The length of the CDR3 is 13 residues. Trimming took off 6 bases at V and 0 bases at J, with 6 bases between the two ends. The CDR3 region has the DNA TGTGCCAGCAGGCCCGTAGCCAAAAACATTCAGTACTTC. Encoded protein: CASRPVAKNIQYF.

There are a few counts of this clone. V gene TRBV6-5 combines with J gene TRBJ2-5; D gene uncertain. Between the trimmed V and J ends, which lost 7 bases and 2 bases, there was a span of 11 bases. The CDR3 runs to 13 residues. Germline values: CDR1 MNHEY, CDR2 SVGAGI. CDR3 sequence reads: CASTPMGQETQYF. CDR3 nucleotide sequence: TGTGCCAGCACCCCAATGGGGCAAGAGACCCAGTACTTC.

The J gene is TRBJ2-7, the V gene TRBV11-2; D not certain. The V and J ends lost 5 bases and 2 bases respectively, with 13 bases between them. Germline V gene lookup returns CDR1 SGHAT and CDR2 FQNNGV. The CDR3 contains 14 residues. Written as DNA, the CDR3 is TGTGCCAGCAGCCGCCGCGTTGCGCCCTACGAGCAGTACTTC. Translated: CASSRRVAPYEQYF.

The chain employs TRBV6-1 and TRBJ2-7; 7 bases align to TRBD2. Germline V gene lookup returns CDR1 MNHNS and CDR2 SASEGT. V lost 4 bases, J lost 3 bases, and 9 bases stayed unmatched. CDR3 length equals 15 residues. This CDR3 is CASSAPAAGDYEQYF. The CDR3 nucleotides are TGTGCCAGCAGTGCCCCAGCCGCGGGGGACTACGAGCAGTACTTC.

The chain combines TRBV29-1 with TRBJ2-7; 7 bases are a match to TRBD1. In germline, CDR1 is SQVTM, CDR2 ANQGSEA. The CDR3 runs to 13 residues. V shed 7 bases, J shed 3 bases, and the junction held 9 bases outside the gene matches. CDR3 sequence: CSASGGPNYEQYF. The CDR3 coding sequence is TGCAGCGCCTCAGGGGGTCCGAACTACGAGCAGTACTTC.

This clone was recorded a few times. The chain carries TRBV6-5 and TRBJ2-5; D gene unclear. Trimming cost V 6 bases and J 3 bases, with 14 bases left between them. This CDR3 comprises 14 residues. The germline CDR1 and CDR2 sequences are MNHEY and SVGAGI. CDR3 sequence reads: CASSRTGYEETQYF. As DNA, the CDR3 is TGTGCCAGCAGCCGCACGGGTTACGAAGAGACCCAGTACTTC.

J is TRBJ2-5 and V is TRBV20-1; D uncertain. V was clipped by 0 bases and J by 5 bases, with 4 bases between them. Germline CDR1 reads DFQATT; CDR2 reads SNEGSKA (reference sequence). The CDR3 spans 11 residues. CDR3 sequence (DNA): TGCAGTGCTAGAGATTTGGAGACCCAGTACTTC. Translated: CSARDLETQYF.

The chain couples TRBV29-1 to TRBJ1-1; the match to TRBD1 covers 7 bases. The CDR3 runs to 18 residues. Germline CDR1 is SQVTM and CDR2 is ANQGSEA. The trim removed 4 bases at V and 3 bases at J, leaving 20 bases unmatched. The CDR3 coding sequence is TGCAGCGTTGCGTCATTGCGGCAGACAGGGCCTTGGTACACTGAAGCTTTCTTT. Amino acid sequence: CSVASLRQTGPWYTEAFF.

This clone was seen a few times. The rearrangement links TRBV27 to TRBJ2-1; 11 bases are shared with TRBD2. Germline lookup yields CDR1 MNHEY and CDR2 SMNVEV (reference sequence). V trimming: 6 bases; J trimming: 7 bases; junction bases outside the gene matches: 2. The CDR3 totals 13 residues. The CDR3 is CASRWTSGNEQFF. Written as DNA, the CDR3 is TGTGCCAGCAGGTGGACTAGCGGGAATGAGCAGTTCTTC.

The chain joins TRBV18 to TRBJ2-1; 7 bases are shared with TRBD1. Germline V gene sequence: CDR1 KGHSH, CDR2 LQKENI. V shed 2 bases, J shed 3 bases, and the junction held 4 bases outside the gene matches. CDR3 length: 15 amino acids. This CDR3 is CASSPKRQGYNEQFF. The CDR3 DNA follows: TGTGCCAGCTCACCAAAACGACAGGGCTACAATGAGCAGTTCTTC.

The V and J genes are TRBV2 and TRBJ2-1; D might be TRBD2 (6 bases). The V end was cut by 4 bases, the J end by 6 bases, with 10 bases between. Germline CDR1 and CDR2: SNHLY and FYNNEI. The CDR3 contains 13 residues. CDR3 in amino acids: CASSGSTSNEQFF. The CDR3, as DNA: TGTGCCAGCAGTGGATCGACTAGCAATGAGCAGTTCTTC.

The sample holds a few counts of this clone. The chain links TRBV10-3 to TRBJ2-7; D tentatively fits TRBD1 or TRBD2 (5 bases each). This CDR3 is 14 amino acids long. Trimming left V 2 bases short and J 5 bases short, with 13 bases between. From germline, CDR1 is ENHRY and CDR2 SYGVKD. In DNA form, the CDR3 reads TGTGCCATCAGTGAGAGTCGGGGCGGCCACGAGCAGTACTTC. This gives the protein CAISESRGGHEQYF.